Presented here are 5 T cell receptor beta chains from one specimen sequenced in a study of T cells after yellow fever vaccination. TCRdb called the 5' RACE reads again in MiXCR, with one record for every CDR3 protein. The sample holds about 330,000 distinct CDR3 sequences, roughly 8% seen once. The starting material was PBMCs, obtained roughly seven weeks after the first yellow fever vaccination. The receptors here all came from a man younger than 30 who received the YFV17D yellow fever vaccine.

This clonotype was seen only a few times. The rearrangement joins TRBV7-2 to TRBJ2-5; D is ambiguous. V lost 5 bases, J lost 4 bases, and 8 bases lay in between. The CDR3 spans 12 residues. Looked up from germline, CDR1 is SGHTA and CDR2 is FQGNSA. CDR3 nucleotide sequence: TGTGCCAGCAGCCCATGGGCAGAGACCCAGTACTTC. As protein: CASSPWAETQYF. Together with reference TRBV7-2 and TRBJ2-5, the CDR3 gives the full variable domain: GAGVSQSPSNKVTEKGKDVELRCDPISGHTALYWYRQSLGQGLEFLIYFQGNSAPDKSGLPSDRFSAERTGGSVSTLTIQRTQQEDSAVYLCASSPWAETQYFGPGTRLLVL.

CDR3 sequence reads: CASSVGLETQYF. The CDR3 DNA is TGTGCCAGCAGCGTGGGGTTGGAGACCCAGTACTTC. V usage is TRBV9 and J usage is TRBJ2-5; D is unresolved. V dropped 2 bases and J dropped 5 bases, with 7 bases sitting between them. CDR1 and CDR2 (germline): SGDLS, YYNGEE. This CDR3 is built from 12 residues.

This chain links TRBV5-1 with TRBJ1-1, with 9 bases fitting TRBD1. This CDR3 contains 14 residues. Unmatched junction bases numbered 4, after V lost 1 base and J lost 6 bases. CDR1 is SGHRS, CDR2 YFSETQ, per germline. This CDR3 is CASSLRDRDSEAFF. CDR3 in DNA: TGCGCCAGCAGCTTGCGGGACAGGGATTCTGAAGCTTTCTTT.

The V and J genes are TRBV5-5 and TRBJ2-7; unclear D gene. Germline CDR1 and CDR2: SGHKS and YYEKEE (reference sequence). This CDR3 has 16 residues. With 0 bases removed from V and 0 bases from J, the gap between germline ends came to 13 bases. The CDR3 DNA follows: TGTGCCAGCAGCTTGGCCGGCGGCCAAAGCTCCTACGAGCAGTACGTC. Its translation is CASSLAGGQSSYEQYV.

This clonotype was seen a few times. V usage is TRBV10-3 and J usage is TRBJ1-5, with 10 positions matching TRBD1. V was pared by 10 bases and J by 1 base, with 10 bases of the junction left unmatched. The germline V gene has CDR1 ENHRY and CDR2 SYGVKD. This CDR3 has 16 residues. As DNA, the CDR3 is TGTGCCACCCGAGGGGACAGGGGTGGCAGCAATCAGCCCCAGCATTTT. This encodes CATRGDRGGSNQPQHF.